The present TCR beta chain was sequenced within a study of cytomegalovirus exposure and HLA in healthy donors. Study findings and constraints: Association with HLA alleles at 0.05 false discovery rate was found for 17,000 or so TCR beta sequences in a later analysis. A few chains tied to CMV proved CMV antigen-specific in vitro. Links to common viral pathogens appeared, in a later analysis, for several of the most significant clusters.

Comments on this clone: Its antigen is currently unknown.

In the PCR, 60 Vbeta and 13 Jbeta primers were used. The table came from immunoSEQ multiplex PCR; TCRdb's copy has only in-frame clones and leaves some out. This table has under 200,000 clones, around 88% appearing once. V dropped 4 bases and J dropped 8 bases, with 14 bases sitting between them. This CDR3 is 13 amino acids long. Germline-derived CDR1 and CDR2 are SGHTA and FQGTGA. The sequencing input was PBMCs. The chain combines TRBV7-3 with TRBJ1-1; possible D gene TRBD1, 6 bases. The clonotype comes from a woman between 18 and 29 years old in good health and CMV-seronegative. The CDR3, as DNA: TGTGCCAGCAGCTCACAGGGAACATTAGAAGCTTTCTTT. Protein product: CASSSQGTLEAFF. Combining the CDR3 with reference TRBV7-3 and TRBJ1-1 gives the whole variable domain GAGVSQTPSNKVTEKGKYVELRCDPISGHTALYWYRQSLGQGPEFLIYFQGTGAADDSGLPNDRFFAVRPEGSVSTLKIQRTERGDSAVYLCASSSQGTLEAFFGQGTRLTVV.